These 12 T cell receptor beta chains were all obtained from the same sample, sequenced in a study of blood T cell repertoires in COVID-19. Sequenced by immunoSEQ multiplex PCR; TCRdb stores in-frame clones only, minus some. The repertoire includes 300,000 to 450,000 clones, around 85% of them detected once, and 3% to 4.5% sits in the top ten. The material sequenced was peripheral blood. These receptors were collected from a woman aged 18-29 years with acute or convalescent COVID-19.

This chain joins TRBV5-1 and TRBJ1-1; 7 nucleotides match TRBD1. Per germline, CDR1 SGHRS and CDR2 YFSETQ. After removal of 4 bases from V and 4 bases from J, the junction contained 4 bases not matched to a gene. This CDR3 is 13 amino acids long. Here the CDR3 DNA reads TGCGCCAGCAGCCAGGGACAGCGCACTGAAGCTTTCTTT. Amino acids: CASSQGQRTEAFF.

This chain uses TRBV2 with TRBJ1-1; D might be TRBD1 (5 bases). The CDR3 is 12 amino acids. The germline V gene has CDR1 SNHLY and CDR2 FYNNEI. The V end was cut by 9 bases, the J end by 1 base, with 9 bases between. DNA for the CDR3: TGTGCCAGAGGGGAAAGGAACACTGAAGCTTTCTTT. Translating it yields CARGERNTEAFF.

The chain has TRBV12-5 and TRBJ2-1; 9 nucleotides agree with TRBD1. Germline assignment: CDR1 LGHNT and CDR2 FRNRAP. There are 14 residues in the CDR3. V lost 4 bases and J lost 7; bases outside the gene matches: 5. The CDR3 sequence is CASGSGQGPNEQFF. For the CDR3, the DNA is TGTGCTAGTGGTTCGGGACAGGGCCCAAATGAGCAGTTCTTC. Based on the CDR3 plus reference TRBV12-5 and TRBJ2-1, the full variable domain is DARVTQTPRHKVTEMGQEVTMRCQPILGHNTVFWYRQTMMQGLELLAYFRNRAPLDDSGMPKDRFSAEMPDATLATLKIQPSEPRDSAVYFCASGSGQGPNEQFFGPGTRLTVL.

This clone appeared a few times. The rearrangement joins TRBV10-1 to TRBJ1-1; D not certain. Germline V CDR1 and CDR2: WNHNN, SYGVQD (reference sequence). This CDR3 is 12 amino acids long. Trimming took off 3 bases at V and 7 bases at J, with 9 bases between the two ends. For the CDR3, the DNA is TGCGCCAGCAGTGATAGTAGTAATGAAGCTTTCTTT. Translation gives CASSDSSNEAFF.

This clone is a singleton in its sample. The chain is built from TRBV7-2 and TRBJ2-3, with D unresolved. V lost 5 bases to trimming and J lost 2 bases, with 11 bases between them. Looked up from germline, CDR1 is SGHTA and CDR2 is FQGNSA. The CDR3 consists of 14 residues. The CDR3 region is CASSPRAATDTQYF. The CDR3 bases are TGTGCCAGCAGCCCGCGAGCCGCCACAGATACGCAGTATTTT.

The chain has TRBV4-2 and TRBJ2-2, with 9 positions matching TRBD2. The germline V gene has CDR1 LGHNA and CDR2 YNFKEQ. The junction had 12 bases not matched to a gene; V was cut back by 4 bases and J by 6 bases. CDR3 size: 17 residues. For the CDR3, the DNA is TGTGCCAGCAGCCGTCTCTCGCGCGGGAGGGCTTCCGGGGAGCTGTTTTTT. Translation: CASSRLSRGRASGELFF.

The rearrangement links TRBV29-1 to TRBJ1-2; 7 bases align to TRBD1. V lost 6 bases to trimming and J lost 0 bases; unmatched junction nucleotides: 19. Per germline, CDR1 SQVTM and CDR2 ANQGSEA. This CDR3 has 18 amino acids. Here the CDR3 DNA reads TGCAGCGTACATTTCTTCCGGGACAGAGGCTTAGCTAACTATGGCTACACCTTC. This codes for CSVHFFRDRGLANYGYTF.

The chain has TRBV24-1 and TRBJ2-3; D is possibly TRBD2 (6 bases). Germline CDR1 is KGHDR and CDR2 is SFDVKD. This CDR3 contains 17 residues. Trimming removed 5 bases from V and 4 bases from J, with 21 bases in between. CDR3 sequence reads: CATSGTRAGFTPDTQYF. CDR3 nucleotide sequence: TGTGCCACCAGTGGGACACGAGCGGGTTTTACACCAGATACGCAGTATTTT.

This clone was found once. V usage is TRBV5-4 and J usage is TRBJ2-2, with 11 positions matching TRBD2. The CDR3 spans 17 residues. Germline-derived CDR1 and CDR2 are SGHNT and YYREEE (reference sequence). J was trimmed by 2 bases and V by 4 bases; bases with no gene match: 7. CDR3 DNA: TGTGCCAGCAGCCCACCGACTAGCGGGATTAACACCGGGGAGCTGTTTTTT. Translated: CASSPPTSGINTGELFF.

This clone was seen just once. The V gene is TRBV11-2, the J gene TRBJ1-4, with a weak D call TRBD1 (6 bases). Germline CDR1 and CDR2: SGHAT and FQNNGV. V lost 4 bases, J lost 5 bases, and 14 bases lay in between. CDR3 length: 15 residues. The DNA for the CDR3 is TGTGCCAGCAGCTACACAGGGCTGGGGAATGAAAAACTGTTTTTT. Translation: CASSYTGLGNEKLFF.

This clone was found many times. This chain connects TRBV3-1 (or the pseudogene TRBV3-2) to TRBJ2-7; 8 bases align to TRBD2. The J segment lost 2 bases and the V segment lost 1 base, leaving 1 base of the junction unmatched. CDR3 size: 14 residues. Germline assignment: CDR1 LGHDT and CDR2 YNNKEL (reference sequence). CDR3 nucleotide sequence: TGTGCCAGCAGCCAAGGGGGACTAGCCTACGAGCAGTACTTC. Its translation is CASSQGGLAYEQYF.

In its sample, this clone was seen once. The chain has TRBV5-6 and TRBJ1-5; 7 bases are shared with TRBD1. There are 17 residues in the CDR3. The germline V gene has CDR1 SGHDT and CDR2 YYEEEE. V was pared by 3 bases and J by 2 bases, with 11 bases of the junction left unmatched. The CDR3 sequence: CASSSLAGTEGNQPQHF. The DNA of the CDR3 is TGTGCCAGCAGCTCTCTTGCCGGGACAGAGGGCAATCAGCCCCAGCATTTT.